This T cell receptor (beta chain) was sequenced in a study of T cell responses to AZD1222 COVID-19 vaccine. Findings and caveats of the study: Seropositive at baseline were only a handful of AZD1222 recipients. Donor demographics were predominantly white British with a female majority; clonal diversity may be underestimated.

Produced via immunoSEQ multiplex PCR; TCRdb's table is partial and in-frame only. The table shows tens of thousands of clones, with about 88% occurring only once. The CDR3 runs to 15 residues. Looked up from germline, CDR1 is SGHAT and CDR2 is FQNNGV. Trimming shortened V by 0 bases and J by 6 bases, and 15 bases separated the two germline ends. Comments on this clone: Its cognate antigen is unknown.

This clonotype was sampled from an adult who received the AZD1222 COVID-19 vaccine. J is TRBJ2-7 and V is TRBV11-2; D is tentatively TRBD1 or TRBD2 (7 bases each). Sample: peripheral blood, taken 28 days after the second AZD1222 dose. CDR3 sequence (DNA): TGTGCCAGCAGCTTAGATCCGACAGGGAGGGGCGAGCAGTACTTC. Its translation: CASSLDPTGRGEQYF.